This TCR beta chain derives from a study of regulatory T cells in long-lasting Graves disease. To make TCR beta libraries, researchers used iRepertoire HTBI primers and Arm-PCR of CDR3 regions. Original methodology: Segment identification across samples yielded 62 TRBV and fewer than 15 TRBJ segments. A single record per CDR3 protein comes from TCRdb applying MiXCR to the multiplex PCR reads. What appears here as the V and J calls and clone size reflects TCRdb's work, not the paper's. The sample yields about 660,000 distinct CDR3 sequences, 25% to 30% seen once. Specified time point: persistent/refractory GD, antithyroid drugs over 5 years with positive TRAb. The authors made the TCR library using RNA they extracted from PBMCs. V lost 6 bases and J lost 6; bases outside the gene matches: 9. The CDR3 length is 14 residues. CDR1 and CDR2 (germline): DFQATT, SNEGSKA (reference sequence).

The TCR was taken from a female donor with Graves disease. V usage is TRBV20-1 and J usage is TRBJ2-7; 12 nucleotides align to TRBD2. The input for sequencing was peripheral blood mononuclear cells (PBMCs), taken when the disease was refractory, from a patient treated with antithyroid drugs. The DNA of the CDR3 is TGCAGTGCCCCGACTAGCGGGAGATATTTCGAGCAGTACTTC. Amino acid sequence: CSAPTSGRYFEQYF.